One and the same sample provided the 27 T cell receptor beta chains below, sequenced in a study of cytomegalovirus exposure and HLA in healthy donors. Use of 60 Vbeta and 13 Jbeta primers characterized the PCR. Profiling relied on immunoSEQ multiplex PCR, and the TCRdb table lists in-frame clones only, not all of them. This repertoire includes 91,000 or so clones. Sequenced material: PBMCs. All receptors derive from a woman in her twenties or thirties in good health and CMV-seronegative.

The chain employs TRBV7-2 and TRBJ2-3; 8 nucleotides align to TRBD1. V trimming: 5 bases; J trimming: 3 bases; junction bases outside the gene matches: 7. Germline CDR1 reads SGHTA; CDR2 reads FQGNSA. CDR3 length equals 15 residues. The chain's CDR3 is CASSPGQGRTDTQYF. The CDR3 DNA sequence: TGTGCCAGCAGCCCTGGACAGGGAAGGACAGATACGCAGTATTTT.

This sequence joins TRBV29-1 and TRBJ2-3; unclear D gene. CDR1 SQVTM and CDR2 ANQGSEA come from the germline V gene. The CDR3 totals 13 residues. The V end lost 4 bases, the J end lost 0 bases, and 8 bases lay between the germline ends. The CDR3 spells CSVGAASTDTQYF. For the CDR3, the DNA is TGCAGCGTTGGGGCAGCTAGCACAGATACGCAGTATTTT.

The genes are TRBV7-3 and TRBJ2-1; 10 bases map to TRBD2. Trimming removed 5 bases from V and 0 bases from J; junction bases left unmatched: 10. The CDR3 runs to 18 residues. Looked up from germline, CDR1 is SGHTA and CDR2 is FQGTGA. CDR3 loop: CASSAPLAGRSSYNEQFF. CDR3 sequence (DNA): TGTGCCAGCAGCGCCCCACTAGCGGGGCGGAGCTCCTACAATGAGCAGTTCTTC.

V is TRBV5-5 and J is TRBJ1-1; 8 nucleotides line up with TRBD1. CDR3 length: 15 amino acids. J was trimmed by 2 bases and V by 4 bases; bases with no gene match: 7. The germline V gene has CDR1 SGHKS and CDR2 YYEKEE (reference sequence). CDR3 nucleotide sequence: TGTGCCAGCAGCACCGGGACAGGAACAAACACTGAAGCTTTCTTT. Its translation is CASSTGTGTNTEAFF. Combining the CDR3 with reference TRBV5-5 and TRBJ1-1 gives the whole variable domain DAGVTQSPTHLIKTRGQQVTLRCSPISGHKSVSWYQQVLGQGPQFIFQYYEKEERGRGNFPDRFSARQFPNYSSELNVNALLLGDSALYLCASSTGTGTNTEAFFGQGTRLTVV.

The chain joins TRBV7-2 to TRBJ2-3; 7 bases fit TRBD2. Looked up from germline, CDR1 is SGHTA and CDR2 is FQGNSA. V was pared by 6 bases and J by 0 bases, with 9 bases of the junction left unmatched. The CDR3 loop spans 16 amino acids. The CDR3 here is CASSSAGSSSTDTQYF. The DNA of the CDR3 is TGTGCCAGCAGTTCAGCGGGGTCGTCAAGCACAGATACGCAGTATTTT.

As DNA, the CDR3 is TGTGCCAGCAGTGTGCGGCTAGCGAGGACCGGGGAGCTGTTTTTT. Translating it yields CASSVRLARTGELFF. The chain uses TRBV2 and TRBJ2-2, with D possibly matching TRBD2 (6 bases). This CDR3 is 15 amino acids long. The V end was cut by 4 bases, the J end by 5 bases, with 14 bases between. Germline CDR1 SNHLY, CDR2 FYNNEI.

The genes are TRBV28 and TRBJ2-1; TRBD1 is a possible D gene (8 bases). The CDR3 runs to 17 residues. Germline V gene sequence: CDR1 MDHEN, CDR2 SYDVKM. V was pared by 2 bases and J by 3 bases, with 17 bases between. CDR3 in amino acids: CASSLGGGQAFYNEQFF. The DNA for the CDR3 is TGTGCCAGCAGTTTAGGGGGGGGACAGGCCTTCTACAATGAGCAGTTCTTC.

The V gene is TRBV5-4, the J gene TRBJ2-7; TRBD2 aligns across 8 bases. Germline V gene lookup returns CDR1 SGHNT and CDR2 YYREEE (reference sequence). The CDR3 spans 17 residues. V shed 4 bases, J shed 2 bases, and the junction held 14 bases outside the gene matches. The CDR3 DNA follows: TGTGCCAGCAGCCGAGCTTGGGAGCGGGGGTCCACCTACGAGCAGTACTTC. It specifies CASSRAWERGSTYEQYF.

The V call is TRBV5-6, the J call TRBJ1-3; no reliable D call. The V end was cut by 4 bases, the J end by 4 bases, with 6 bases between. The germline CDR1 and CDR2 sequences are SGHDT and YYEEEE. The CDR3 contains 12 residues. Here the CDR3 reads CASSVLGNTIYF. For the CDR3, the DNA is TGTGCCAGCAGCGTACTGGGAAACACCATATATTTT. Looking up the rest from reference TRBV5-6 and TRBJ1-3 gives the full variable domain: DAGVTQSPTHLIKTRGQQVTLRCSPKSGHDTVSWYQQALGQGPQFIFQYYEEEERQRGNFPDRFSGHQFPNYSSELNVNALLLGDSALYLCASSVLGNTIYFGEGSWLTVV.

The rearrangement joins TRBV7-3 to TRBJ2-3; weak D call: TRBD1 (6 bases). This CDR3 contains 14 residues. Germline V gives CDR1 SGHTA, CDR2 FQGTGA. Trimming cost V 2 bases and J 4 bases, with 10 bases left between them. The CDR3 nucleotides read TGTGCCAGCAGCTTATACAGGGTACCAGATACGCAGTATTTT. This gives the protein CASSLYRVPDTQYF. The whole variable domain, filled in from reference TRBV7-3 and TRBJ2-3, reads GAGVSQTPSNKVTEKGKYVELRCDPISGHTALYWYRQSLGQGPEFLIYFQGTGAADDSGLPNDRFFAVRPEGSVSTLKIQRTERGDSAVYLCASSLYRVPDTQYFGPGTRLTVL.

J is TRBJ2-5 and V is TRBV7-8; 12 nucleotides match TRBD2. The CDR3 extends over 16 amino acids. Trimming at V came to 5 bases and at J to 2 bases, leaving 6 bases not matched to a gene. CDR1 is SGHVS and CDR2 is FQNEAQ in the germline V gene. The CDR3 coding sequence is TGTGCCAGCAGCCTTGGGACTAGCGGGCCTCAAGAGACCCAGTACTTC. Its translation: CASSLGTSGPQETQYF.

The V call is TRBV6-5, the J call TRBJ1-1; D call uncertain. This CDR3 has 13 residues. Per germline, CDR1 MNHEY and CDR2 SVGAGI. The V end lost 6 bases, the J end lost 0 bases, and 8 bases lay between the germline ends. DNA for the CDR3: TGTGCCAGCAGGGCAGGCATGAACACTGAAGCTTTCTTT. This codes for CASRAGMNTEAFF.

This chain links TRBV2 with TRBJ2-2; 8 bases agree with TRBD1. Trimming removed 4 bases from V and 2 bases from J; junction bases left unmatched: 3. The CDR3 consists of 15 residues. Germline CDR1 SNHLY, CDR2 FYNNEI. Here the CDR3 reads CASSVQGVNTGELFF. In DNA form, the CDR3 reads TGTGCCAGCAGTGTACAGGGGGTAAACACCGGGGAGCTGTTTTTT.

The chain couples TRBV5-5 to TRBJ2-7; TRBD2 matches at 12 bases. There are 16 residues in the CDR3. In germline, CDR1 is SGHKS, CDR2 YYEKEE (reference sequence). V trimming: 4 bases; J trimming: 0 bases; junction bases outside the gene matches: 5. This CDR3 reads CASSLGLAGLSYEQYF. The CDR3 nucleotides are TGTGCCAGCAGCCTCGGACTAGCGGGACTCTCCTACGAGCAGTACTTC.

This rearrangement joins TRBV19 to TRBJ1-4, with D possibly being TRBD1 (5 bases). V was clipped by 3 bases and J by 8 bases, with 16 bases between them. This CDR3 is 15 amino acids long. Germline CDR1 and CDR2: LNHDA and SQIVND (reference sequence). CDR3 coding DNA: TGTGCCAGTAGTATTTCGACAGAGTGGCAGGAAAAACTGTTTTTT. It codes for CASSISTEWQEKLFF. Full variable domain (remainder filled in from reference TRBV19 and TRBJ1-4): DGGITQSPKYLFRKEGQNVTLSCEQNLNHDAMYWYRQDPGQGLRLIYYSQIVNDFQKGDIAEGYSVSREKKESFPLTVTSAQKNPTAFYLCASSISTEWQEKLFFGSGTQLSVL.

A note on this clone: An end of the junction differs from the germline gene, which may be a read error. The chain recombines TRBV7-9 with TRBJ1-6; TRBD1 is a possible D gene (5 bases). Germline CDR1 and CDR2: SEHNR and FQNEAQ (reference sequence). There are 15 residues in the CDR3. For the CDR3, the DNA is TGTGCCGGCAGCTTAGACTCAGGGCACAATTCACCCCTCCACTTT. Translation gives CAGSLDSGHNSPLHF. Complete variable domain (other parts from reference TRBV7-9 and TRBJ1-6): DTGVSQNPRHKITKRGQNVTFRCDPISEHNRLYWYRQTLGQGPEFLTYFQNEAQLEKSRLLSDRFSAERPKGSFSTLEIQRTEQGDSAMYLCAGSLDSGHNSPLHFGNGTRLTVT.

The rearrangement joins TRBV27 to TRBJ1-1; 9 bases line up with TRBD1. Germline V gives CDR1 MNHEY, CDR2 SMNVEV (reference sequence). V lost 5 bases and J lost 1; bases outside the gene matches: 5. This CDR3 contains 15 residues. The CDR3 loop is CASSPPGQGNTEAFF. Written as DNA, the CDR3 is TGTGCCAGCAGTCCGCCGGGACAGGGGAACACTGAAGCTTTCTTT.

The chain recombines TRBV7-3 with TRBJ2-5; D might be TRBD1 (6 bases). The germline gives CDR1 SGHTA, CDR2 FQGTGA. This CDR3 has 15 residues. The V and J ends lost 2 bases and 2 bases respectively, with 12 bases between them. The CDR3 DNA reads as TGTGCCAGCAGCTTATGGGGGCAGGGTCAAGAGACCCAGTACTTC. Its translation: CASSLWGQGQETQYF.

The chain carries TRBV6-5 and TRBJ2-3; TRBD1 aligns across 8 bases. After removal of 7 bases from V and 1 base from J, the junction contained 4 bases not matched to a gene. From germline, CDR1 is MNHEY and CDR2 SVGAGI. The CDR3 is 14 residues long. CDR3 nucleotides: TGTGCCAGCACCCTGGGACAGGGCACAGATACGCAGTATTTT. Translation: CASTLGQGTDTQYF.

V usage is TRBV18 and J usage is TRBJ1-1; D is unclear. CDR3 length: 12 residues. Germline V CDR1 and CDR2: KGHSH, LQKENI. V was cut by 0 bases and J by 5 bases, with 4 bases left in between. The CDR3 here is CASSPPRTEAFF. DNA of the CDR3: TGTGCCAGCTCACCACCGAGAACTGAAGCTTTCTTT.

This rearrangement joins TRBV10-3 to TRBJ1-1; possibly TRBD1 for D (6 bases). Germline V CDR1 and CDR2: ENHRY, SYGVKD. This CDR3 comprises 14 residues. V lost 3 bases and J lost 9, with 17 bases in between. The CDR3 spells CAISDGDTQPQAFF. The DNA for the CDR3 is TGTGCCATCAGTGATGGGGACACCCAACCGCAAGCTTTCTTT.

The chain has TRBV21-1 and TRBJ2-7; the D segment call TRBD2 is taken from the table without a DNA check. TRBV21-1 is reported as a pseudogene. This CDR3 contains 15 residues. The CDR3 DNA follows: TGTGCCAGCAGCCGTGGGCGGGGGACTAACTACGAGCAGTACTTC. This gives the protein CASSRGRGTNYEQYF.

To note about this clone: At one boundary the junction diverges from the germline segment, which might be a read error. The chain joins TRBV7-7 to TRBJ1-5, with 12 bases matching TRBD1. Germline-derived CDR1 and CDR2 are SSHAT and FNYEAQ (reference sequence). CDR3 length: 17 amino acids. The CDR3 is CASSSEKGQGAVQPQHF. CDR3 DNA: TGTGCTAGCAGTTCCGAAAAGGGACAGGGGGCAGTTCAGCCCCAGCATTTT.

J is TRBJ2-7 and V is TRBV5-1, with a possible D match to TRBD1 (5 bases). The CDR3 extends over 14 amino acids. Trimming removed 0 bases at V and 5 bases at J, with 12 bases between. Germline CDR1 reads SGHRS; CDR2 reads YFSETQ. The CDR3: CASSLALQADEQYF. Written as DNA, the CDR3 is TGCGCCAGCAGCTTGGCCTTACAGGCCGACGAGCAGTACTTC.

This chain uses TRBV11-3 with TRBJ2-2; 8 bases map to TRBD2. The germline CDR1 and CDR2 sequences are SGHNT and YENEEA. Trimming cost V 5 bases and J 3 bases; bases outside gene matches: 5. This CDR3 has 15 amino acids. The CDR3 DNA reads TGTGCCAGCAGCGAAAGCGGGGGCTACACCGGGGAGCTGTTTTTT. Protein sequence: CASSESGGYTGELFF.

The genes are TRBV18 and TRBJ2-7, with D unresolved. Trimming shortened V by 1 base and J by 1 base, and 5 bases separated the two germline ends. The CDR3 totals 13 residues. Per the germline V gene, CDR1 is KGHSH and CDR2 is LQKENI. CDR3 amino acids: CASSPQPSYEQYF. As DNA, the CDR3 is TGTGCCAGCTCACCACAGCCATCCTACGAGCAGTACTTC.

The chain uses TRBV10-3 and TRBJ1-1, with D perhaps matching TRBD1 (5 bases). Germline values: CDR1 ENHRY, CDR2 SYGVKD. CDR3 length: 13 amino acids. The V end lost 10 bases, the J end lost 3 bases, and 15 bases lay between the germline ends. The CDR3 bases are TGTGCCACCAAGGGAAGGGGTTACACTGAAGCTTTCTTT. Translating it yields CATKGRGYTEAFF.